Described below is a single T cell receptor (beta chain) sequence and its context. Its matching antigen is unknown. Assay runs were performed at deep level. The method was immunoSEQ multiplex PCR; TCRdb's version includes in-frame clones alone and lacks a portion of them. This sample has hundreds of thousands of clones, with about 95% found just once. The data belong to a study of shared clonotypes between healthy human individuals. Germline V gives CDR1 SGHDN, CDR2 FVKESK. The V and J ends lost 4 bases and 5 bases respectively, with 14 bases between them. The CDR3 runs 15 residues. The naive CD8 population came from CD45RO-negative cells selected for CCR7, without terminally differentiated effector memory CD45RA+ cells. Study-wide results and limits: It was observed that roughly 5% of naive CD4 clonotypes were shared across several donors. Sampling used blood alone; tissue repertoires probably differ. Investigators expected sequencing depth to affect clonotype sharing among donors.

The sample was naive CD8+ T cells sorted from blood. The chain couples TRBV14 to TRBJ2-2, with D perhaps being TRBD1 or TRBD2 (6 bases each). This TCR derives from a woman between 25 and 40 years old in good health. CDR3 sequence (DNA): TGTGCCAGCAGCCCTGGGGGGCGGCCTACCGGGGAGCTGTTTTTT. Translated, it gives CASSPGGRPTGELFF.